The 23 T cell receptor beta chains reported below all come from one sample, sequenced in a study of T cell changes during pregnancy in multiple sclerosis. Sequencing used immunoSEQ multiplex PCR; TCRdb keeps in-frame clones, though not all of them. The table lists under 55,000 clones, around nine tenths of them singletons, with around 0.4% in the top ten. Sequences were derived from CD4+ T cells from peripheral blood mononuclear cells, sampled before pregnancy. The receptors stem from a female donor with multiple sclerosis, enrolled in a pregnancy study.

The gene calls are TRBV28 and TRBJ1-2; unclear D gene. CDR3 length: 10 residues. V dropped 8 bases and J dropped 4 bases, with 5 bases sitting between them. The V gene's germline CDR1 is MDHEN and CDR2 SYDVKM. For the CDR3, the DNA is TGTGCCAGCGGCAGCTATGGCTACACCTTC. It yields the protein CASGSYGYTF.

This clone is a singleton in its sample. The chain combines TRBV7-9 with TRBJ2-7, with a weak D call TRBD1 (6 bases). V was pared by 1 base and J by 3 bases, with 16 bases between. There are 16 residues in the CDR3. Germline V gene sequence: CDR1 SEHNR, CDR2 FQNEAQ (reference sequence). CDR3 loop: CASSLESQGIDYEQYF. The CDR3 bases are TGTGCCAGCAGCTTAGAAAGTCAGGGGATCGACTACGAGCAGTACTTC.

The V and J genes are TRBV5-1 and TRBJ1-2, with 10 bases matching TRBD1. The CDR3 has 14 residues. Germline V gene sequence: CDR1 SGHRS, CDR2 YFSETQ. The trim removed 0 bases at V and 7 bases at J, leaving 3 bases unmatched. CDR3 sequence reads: CASSLGGQGGGYTF. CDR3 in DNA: TGCGCCAGCAGCTTGGGAGGACAGGGGGGTGGCTACACCTTC.

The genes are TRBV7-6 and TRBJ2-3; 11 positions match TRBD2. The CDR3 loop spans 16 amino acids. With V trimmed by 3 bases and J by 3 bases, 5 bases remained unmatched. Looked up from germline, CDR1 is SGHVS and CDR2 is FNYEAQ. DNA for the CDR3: TGTGCCAGCAGCTTGGGGACTAGCGGAGGGACAGATACGCAGTATTTT. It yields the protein CASSLGTSGGTDTQYF.

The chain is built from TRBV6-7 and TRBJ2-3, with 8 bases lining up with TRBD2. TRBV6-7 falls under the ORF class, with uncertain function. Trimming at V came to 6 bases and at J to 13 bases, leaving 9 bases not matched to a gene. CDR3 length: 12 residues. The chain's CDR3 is CASRPGLDQEYF. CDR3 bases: TGTGCCAGCAGACCGGGACTAGATCAGGAGTATTTT.

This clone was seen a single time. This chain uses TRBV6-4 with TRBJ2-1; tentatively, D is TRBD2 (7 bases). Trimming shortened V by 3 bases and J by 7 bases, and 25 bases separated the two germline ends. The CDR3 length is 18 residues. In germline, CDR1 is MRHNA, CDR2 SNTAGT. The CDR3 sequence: CASSEGGGMAGVKNEQFF. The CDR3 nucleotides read TGTGCCAGCAGTGAAGGGGGGGGGATGGCGGGAGTAAAAAATGAGCAGTTCTTC.

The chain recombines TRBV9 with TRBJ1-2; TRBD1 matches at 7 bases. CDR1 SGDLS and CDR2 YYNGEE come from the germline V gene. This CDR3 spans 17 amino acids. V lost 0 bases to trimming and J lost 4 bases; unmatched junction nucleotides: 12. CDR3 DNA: TGTGCCAGCAGCGTAGTCATTGGAGGGACAGTCGGCTATGGCTACACCTTC. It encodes CASSVVIGGTVGYGYTF.

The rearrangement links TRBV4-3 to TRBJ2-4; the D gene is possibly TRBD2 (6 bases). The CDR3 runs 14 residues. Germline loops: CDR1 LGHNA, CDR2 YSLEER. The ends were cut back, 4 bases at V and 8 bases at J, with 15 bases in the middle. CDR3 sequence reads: CASSPQEGFDIQYF. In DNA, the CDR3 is TGCGCCAGCAGCCCCCAGGAGGGGTTCGACATTCAGTACTTC.

The DNA for the CDR3 is TGTGCCAGCAGCTCCGGGCGCAGCGGACTGTTCAATGAGCAGTTCTTC. Protein product: CASSSGRSGLFNEQFF. The V and J genes are TRBV7-9 and TRBJ2-1, with D tentatively TRBD2 (5 bases). The germline V gene encodes CDR1 SEHNR and CDR2 FQNEAQ (reference sequence). The CDR3 extends over 16 amino acids. V was trimmed by 4 bases and J by 6 bases, leaving 19 bases between them.

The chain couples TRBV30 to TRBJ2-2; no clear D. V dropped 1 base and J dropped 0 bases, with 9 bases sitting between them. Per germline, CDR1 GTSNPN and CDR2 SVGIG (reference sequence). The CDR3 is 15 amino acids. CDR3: CAWSATGPNTGELFF. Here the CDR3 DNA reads TGTGCCTGGAGTGCAACGGGTCCGAACACCGGGGAGCTGTTTTTT.

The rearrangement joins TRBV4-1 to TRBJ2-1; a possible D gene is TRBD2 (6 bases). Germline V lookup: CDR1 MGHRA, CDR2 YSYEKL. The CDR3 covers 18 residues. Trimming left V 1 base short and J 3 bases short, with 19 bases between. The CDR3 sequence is CASSQVLTVGGLYNEQFF. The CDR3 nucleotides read TGCGCCAGCAGCCAAGTATTGACGGTGGGGGGACTCTACAATGAGCAGTTCTTC.

DNA of the CDR3: TGTGCCAGCAGCCCCGGGACTATCAACACCGGGGAGCTGTTTTTT. It yields the protein CASSPGTINTGELFF. The chain combines TRBV11-2 with TRBJ2-2; 7 bases are a match to TRBD2. The CDR3 spans 15 residues. CDR1 is SGHAT and CDR2 is FQNNGV in the germline V gene. Trimming cost V 5 bases and J 2 bases; bases outside gene matches: 5.

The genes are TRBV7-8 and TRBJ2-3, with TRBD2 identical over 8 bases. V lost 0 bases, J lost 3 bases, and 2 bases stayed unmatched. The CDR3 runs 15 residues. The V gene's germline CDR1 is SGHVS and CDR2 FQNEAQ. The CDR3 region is CASSLARGRTDTQYF. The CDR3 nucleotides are TGTGCCAGCAGCTTAGCGCGCGGGAGGACAGATACGCAGTATTTT.

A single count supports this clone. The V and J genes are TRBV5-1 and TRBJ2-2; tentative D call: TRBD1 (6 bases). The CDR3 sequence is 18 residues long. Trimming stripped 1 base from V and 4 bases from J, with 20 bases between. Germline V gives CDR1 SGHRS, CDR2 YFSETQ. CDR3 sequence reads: CASSLQLIGTTITGELFF. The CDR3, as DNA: TGCGCCAGCAGCTTGCAACTCATTGGGACAACAATCACCGGGGAGCTGTTTTTT. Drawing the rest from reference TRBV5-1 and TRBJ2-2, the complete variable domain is KAGVTQTPRYLIKTRGQQVTLSCSPISGHRSVSWYQQTPGQGLQFLFEYFSETQRNKGNFPGRFSGRQFSNSRSEMNVSTLELGDSALYLCASSLQLIGTTITGELFFGEGSRLTVL.

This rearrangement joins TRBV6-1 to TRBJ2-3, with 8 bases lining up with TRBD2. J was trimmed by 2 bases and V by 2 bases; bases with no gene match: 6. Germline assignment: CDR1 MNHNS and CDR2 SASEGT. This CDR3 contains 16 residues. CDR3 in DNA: TGTGCCAGCAGTGAAATCGGACTAGCCGACACAGATACGCAGTATTTT. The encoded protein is CASSEIGLADTDTQYF.

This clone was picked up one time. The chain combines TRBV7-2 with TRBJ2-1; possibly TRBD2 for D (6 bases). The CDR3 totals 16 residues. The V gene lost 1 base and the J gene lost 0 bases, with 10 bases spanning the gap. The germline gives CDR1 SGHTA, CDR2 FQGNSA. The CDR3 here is CASSLGSGVSYNEQFF. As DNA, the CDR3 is TGTGCCAGCAGCTTAGGGTCGGGAGTCTCCTACAATGAGCAGTTCTTC. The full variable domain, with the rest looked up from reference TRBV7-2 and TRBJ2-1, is GAGVSQSPSNKVTEKGKDVELRCDPISGHTALYWYRQSLGQGLEFLIYFQGNSAPDKSGLPSDRFSAERTGGSVSTLTIQRTQQEDSAVYLCASSLGSGVSYNEQFFGPGTRLTVL.

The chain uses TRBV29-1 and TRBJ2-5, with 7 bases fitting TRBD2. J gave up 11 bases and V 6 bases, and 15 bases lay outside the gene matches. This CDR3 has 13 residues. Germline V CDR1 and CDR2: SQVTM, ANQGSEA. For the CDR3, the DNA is TGCAGCGTCGTCGGCGCGGGAGCAACGGGGCAGTACTTC. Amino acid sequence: CSVVGAGATGQYF.

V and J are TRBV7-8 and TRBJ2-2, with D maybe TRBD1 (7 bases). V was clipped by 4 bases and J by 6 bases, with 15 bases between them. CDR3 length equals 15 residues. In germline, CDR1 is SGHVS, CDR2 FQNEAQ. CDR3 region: CASSSKWRGPGELFF. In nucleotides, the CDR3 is TGTGCCAGCAGCTCAAAATGGAGGGGGCCCGGGGAGCTGTTTTTT.

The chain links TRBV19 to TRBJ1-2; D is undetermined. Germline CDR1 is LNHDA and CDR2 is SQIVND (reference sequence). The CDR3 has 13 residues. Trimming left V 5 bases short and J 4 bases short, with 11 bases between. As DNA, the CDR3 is TGTGCCAGTAGTCGTTCAGAACGCTATGGCTACACCTTC. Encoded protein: CASSRSERYGYTF. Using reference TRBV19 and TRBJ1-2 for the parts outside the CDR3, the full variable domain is DGGITQSPKYLFRKEGQNVTLSCEQNLNHDAMYWYRQDPGQGLRLIYYSQIVNDFQKGDIAEGYSVSREKKESFPLTVTSAQKNPTAFYLCASSRSERYGYTFGSGTRLTVV.

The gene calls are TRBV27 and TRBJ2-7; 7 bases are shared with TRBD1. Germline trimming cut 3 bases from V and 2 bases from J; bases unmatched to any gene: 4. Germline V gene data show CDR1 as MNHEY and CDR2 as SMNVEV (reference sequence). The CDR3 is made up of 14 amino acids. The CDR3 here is CASSFRTGPYEQYF. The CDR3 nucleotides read TGTGCCAGCAGTTTTAGGACAGGCCCCTACGAGCAGTACTTC.

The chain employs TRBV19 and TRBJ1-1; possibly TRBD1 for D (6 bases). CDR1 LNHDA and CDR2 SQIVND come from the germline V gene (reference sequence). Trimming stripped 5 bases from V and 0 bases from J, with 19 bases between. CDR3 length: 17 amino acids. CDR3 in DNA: TGTGCCAGTAGTGGGCGGGGGGCAGGTTTTATGAACACTGAAGCTTTCTTT. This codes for CASSGRGAGFMNTEAFF.

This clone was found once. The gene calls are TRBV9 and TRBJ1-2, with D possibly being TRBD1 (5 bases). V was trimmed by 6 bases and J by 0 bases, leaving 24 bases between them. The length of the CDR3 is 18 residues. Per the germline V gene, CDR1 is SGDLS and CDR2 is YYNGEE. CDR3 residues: CASTRFLSGARANYGYTF. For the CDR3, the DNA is TGTGCCAGCACGAGGTTCCTGAGCGGGGCGAGAGCTAACTATGGCTACACCTTC. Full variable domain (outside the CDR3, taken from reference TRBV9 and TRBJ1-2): DSGVTQTPKHLITATGQRVTLRCSPRSGDLSVYWYQQSLDQGLQFLIQYYNGEERAKGNILERFSAQQFPDLHSELNLSSLELGDSALYFCASTRFLSGARANYGYTFGSGTRLTVV.

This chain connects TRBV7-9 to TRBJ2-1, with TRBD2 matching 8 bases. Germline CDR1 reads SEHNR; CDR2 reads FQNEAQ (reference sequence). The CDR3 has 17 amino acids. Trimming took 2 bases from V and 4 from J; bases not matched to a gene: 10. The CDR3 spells CASSLYLGSGRYNEQFF. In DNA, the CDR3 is TGTGCCAGCAGCTTATATCTGGGGAGCGGGAGATACAATGAGCAGTTCTTC.